This TCR beta chain stems from a study of T cell responses to AZD1222 COVID-19 vaccine. Study outcomes and limitations: Repertoires were collected only later (after the peak T cell response had occurred). Spike-specific TCR breadth and depth were elevated following two AZD1222 doses.

V gave up 2 bases and J gave up 8 bases, with 16 bases separating them. Germline CDR1 MNHNS, CDR2 SASEGT. The CDR3 length is 16 residues. Using immunoSEQ multiplex PCR, the repertoire was profiled, and TCRdb retains in-frame clones only, with some absent. The repertoire holds some 150,000 clones, roughly 89% seen once, with about 5% in the top ten. This clone has only one observation. Its target is not known. The chain links TRBV6-1 to TRBJ1-6, with D perhaps matching TRBD1 (5 bases). The clonotype originates from an adult in good health. Source: peripheral blood, taken on day 0 of AZD1222 vaccination. The CDR3 DNA reads as TGTGCCAGCAGTGAATACTCGGGGGGTTATGATTCACCCCTCCACTTT. Protein sequence: CASSEYSGGYDSPLHF.